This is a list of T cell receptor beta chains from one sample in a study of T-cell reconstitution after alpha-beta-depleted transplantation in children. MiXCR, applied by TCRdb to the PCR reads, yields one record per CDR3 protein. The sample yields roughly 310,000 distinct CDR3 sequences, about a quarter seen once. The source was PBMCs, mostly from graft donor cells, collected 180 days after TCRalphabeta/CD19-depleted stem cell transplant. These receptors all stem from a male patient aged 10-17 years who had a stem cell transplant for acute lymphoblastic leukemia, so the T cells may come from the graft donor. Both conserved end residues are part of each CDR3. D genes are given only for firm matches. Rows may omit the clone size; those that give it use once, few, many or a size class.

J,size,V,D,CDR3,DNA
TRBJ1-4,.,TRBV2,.,CASSDVVGPGQKLFF,TGTGCCAGCAGTGACGTTGTGGGTCCGGGACAAAAACTGTTTTTT
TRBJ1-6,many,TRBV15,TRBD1,CATSKGTGYYNSPLHF,TGTGCCACCAGCAAAGGGACAGGGTACTATAATTCACCCCTCCACTTT
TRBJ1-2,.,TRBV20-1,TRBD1,CSASNRGAVYGYTF,TGCAGTGCTAGTAACAGGGGGGCCGTCTATGGCTACACCTTC
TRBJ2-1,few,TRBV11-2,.,CASSLEGGYSYNEQFF,TGTGCCAGCAGCTTAGAAGGGGGTTACTCCTACAATGAGCAGTTCTTC
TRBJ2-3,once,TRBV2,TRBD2,CASKPGLAADTQYF,TGTGCCAGCAAACCGGGACTAGCAGCAGATACGCAGTATTTT
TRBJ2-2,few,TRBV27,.,CASLISVGEDTGELFF,TGTGCCAGCCTTATATCGGTGGGAGAAGACACCGGGGAGCTGTTTTTT
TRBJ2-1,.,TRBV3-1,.,CASSQPGGSSYNEQFF,TGTGCCAGCAGCCAGCCCGGAGGGAGCTCCTACAATGAGCAGTTCTTC
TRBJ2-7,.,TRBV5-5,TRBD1,CASSLVGQAAEQYF,TGTGCCAGCAGCTTGGTGGGACAGGCGGCGGAGCAGTACTTC
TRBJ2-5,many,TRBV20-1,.,CSAWGEAATQYF,TGCAGTGCTTGGGGGGAAGCGGCGACCCAGTACTTC
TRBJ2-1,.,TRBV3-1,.,CASSQIGNEQFF,TGTGCCAGCAGCCAAATCGGCAATGAGCAGTTCTTC
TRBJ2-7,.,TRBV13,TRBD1,CASSFRTGTHEQYF,TGTGCCAGCAGCTTCCGGACAGGGACCCACGAGCAGTACTTC
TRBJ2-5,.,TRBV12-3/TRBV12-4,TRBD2,CASSSWTSGQETQYF,TGTGCCAGCAGTTCGTGGACTAGCGGGCAAGAGACCCAGTACTTC
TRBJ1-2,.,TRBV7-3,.,CASVYGDTF,TGTGCCAGCGTCTATGGCGACACCTTC
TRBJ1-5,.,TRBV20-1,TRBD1,CSAADRASNQPQHF,TGCAGTGCTGCCGACAGGGCTAGCAATCAGCCCCAGCATTTT
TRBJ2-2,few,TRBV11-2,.,CASLRGGANTGELFF,TGTGCCAGCCTACGGGGCGGCGCGAACACCGGGGAGCTGTTTTTT
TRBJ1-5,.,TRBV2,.,CASSPGLTSNQPQHF,TGTGCCAGCAGCCCCGGACTGACTAGCAATCAGCCCCAGCATTTT
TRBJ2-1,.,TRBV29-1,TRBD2,CSVEASRLADYSYNEQFF,TGCAGCGTTGAAGCGTCGCGACTAGCGGATTACTCCTACAATGAGCAGTTCTTC
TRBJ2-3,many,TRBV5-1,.,CASSLVQRTDTQYF,TGCGCCAGCAGCTTGGTACAGAGGACAGATACGCAGTATTTT
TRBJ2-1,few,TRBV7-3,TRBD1,CASSLSDRVYNEQFF,TGTGCCAGCAGCTTAAGTGACAGGGTCTACAATGAGCAGTTCTTC
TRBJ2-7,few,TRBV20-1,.,CSATNRVSSYEQYF,TGCAGTGCTACAAACAGGGTGAGCTCCTACGAGCAGTACTTC
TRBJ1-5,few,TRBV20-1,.,CSATTSDGPMNQPQHF,TGCAGTGCTACCACTTCGGACGGGCCTATGAATCAGCCCCAGCATTTT
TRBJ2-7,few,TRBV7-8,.,CASSVTSIEQYF,TGTGCCAGCAGCGTGACTAGTATCGAGCAGTACTTC
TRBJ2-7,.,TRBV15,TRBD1,CATSPHRGLSYEQYF,TGTGCCACCAGCCCACACAGGGGTCTCTCCTACGAGCAGTACTTC
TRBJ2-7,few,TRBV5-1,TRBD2,CASSFAGTKGKGEQYF,TGCGCCAGCAGCTTCGCCGGGACTAAGGGGAAAGGAGAGCAGTACTTC
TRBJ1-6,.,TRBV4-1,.,CASSGPEGRDSPLHF,TGCGCCAGCAGCGGACCCGAGGGAAGAGATTCACCCCTCCACTTT
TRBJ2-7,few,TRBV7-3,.,CASSLSGSGEQYF,TGTGCCAGCAGCTTATCTGGGTCCGGCGAGCAGTACTTC
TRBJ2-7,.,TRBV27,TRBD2,CASRILAVSYEQYF,TGTGCCAGTCGAATCCTAGCGGTCTCCTACGAGCAGTACTTC
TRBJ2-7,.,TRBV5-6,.,CASSLRRYSYEQYF,TGTGCCAGCAGCTTGCGACGCTACAGCTACGAGCAGTACTTC
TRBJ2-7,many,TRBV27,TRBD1,CASRDRGEQYF,TGTGCCAGCAGGGACAGGGGCGAGCAGTACTTC
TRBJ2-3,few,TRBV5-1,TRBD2,CASSLVGGSRDTQYF,TGCGCCAGCAGCTTGGTAGGCGGGAGTCGAGATACGCAGTATTTT
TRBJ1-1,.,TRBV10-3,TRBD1,CAISLTGGGEAFF,TGTGCCATCAGCCTTACAGGGGGCGGTGAAGCTTTCTTT
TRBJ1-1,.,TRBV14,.,CASSPGFAEAFF,TGTGCCAGCAGCCCCGGTTTCGCTGAAGCTTTCTTT
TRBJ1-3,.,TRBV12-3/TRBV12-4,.,CASRRPGAAGNTIYF,TGTGCCAGCAGGCGCCCTGGGGCAGCTGGAAACACCATATATTTT
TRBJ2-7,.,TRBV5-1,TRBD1,CASSWIRGTGGPYEQYF,TGCGCCAGCAGCTGGATCCGAGGGACAGGGGGCCCCTACGAGCAGTACTTC
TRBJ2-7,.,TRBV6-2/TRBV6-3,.,CASSYGYWTGWRESYEQYF,TGTGCCAGCAGTTACGGCTACTGGACAGGGTGGCGGGAGTCCTACGAGCAGTACTTC
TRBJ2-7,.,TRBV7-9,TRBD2,CATNEAGGPYEQYF,TGTGCCACCAATGAAGCGGGAGGGCCCTACGAGCAGTACTTC
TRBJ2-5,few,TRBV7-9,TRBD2,CASSPGLAGGIQETQYF,TGTGCCAGCAGCCCCGGACTAGCGGGAGGGATCCAAGAGACCCAGTACTTC
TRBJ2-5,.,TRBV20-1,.,CSARAGPAGETQYF,TGCAGTGCTAGAGCCGGGCCTGCAGGGGAGACCCAGTACTTC
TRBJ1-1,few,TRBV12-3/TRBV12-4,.,CASSSPMDTEAFF,TGTGCCAGCAGTTCACCGATGGACACTGAAGCTTTCTTT
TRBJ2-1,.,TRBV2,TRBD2,CASRGTKGGDEQFF,TGTGCCAGCAGGGGGACTAAGGGTGGGGATGAGCAGTTCTTC